This TCR beta chain emerged from a study of regulatory T cells in long-lasting Graves disease. Whole-study results and caveats: It is possible that accuracy was reduced by the small size of the sample. Researchers reported studying only peripheral blood, not thyroid tissue. Persistent disease preferred TRBV28, TRBJ1-2 and TRBJ2-5; new disease, TRBV20-1 and TRBJ2-1.

Sample time point: newly diagnosed GD, antithyroid drugs for less than 3 months. PBMC-derived RNA was used for the TCR library. Enrollment of patients was through an endocrinology department in Xi'an, China. There are 18 residues in the CDR3. V lost 0 bases to trimming and J lost 4 bases, with 20 bases between them. CDR1 and CDR2 from the germline V gene are SGDLS and YYNGEE. This clonotype was recorded a few times. The antigen is undetermined. Arm-PCR of CDR3 regions and iRepertoire HTBI primers were the basis on which TCR beta libraries were built. A single record per CDR3 protein comes from TCRdb applying MiXCR to the multiplex PCR reads. Here the sample spans a few hundred thousand distinct CDR3 sequences, 20% to 25% being singletons.

This TCR came from a female donor with Graves disease. The chain has TRBV9 and TRBJ1-3; D is perhaps TRBD1 (5 bases). Sequenced here: peripheral blood mononuclear cells (PBMCs), sampled at new diagnosis, from a patient treated with antithyroid drugs. DNA for the CDR3: TGTGCCAGCAGCGTAGGTCACGGAGGGGCTGGGGCCGGAAACACCATATATTTT. As protein: CASSVGHGGAGAGNTIYF.